At least ten counts were recorded for the clone carrying this T cell receptor (beta chain). The target antigen is unknown. The read terminates 3 residues before the CDR3 end, so the remaining end is supplied by the germline J gene. The germline gives CDR1 SGHDT, CDR2 YYEEEE. The CDR3 has 15 residues. Losses at the gene ends were 4 bases for V and 8 bases for J; bases not matched to a gene: 12. Here immunoSEQ multiplex PCR was the method, and the copy in TCRdb shows in-frame clones only, minus some. The repertoire has more than 55,000 clones, none seen only once; the ten largest take 0.83%. This sample was taken from a study of T cell clonality in common variable immunodeficiency. Overall study results and limits: T cell subpopulation sequencing would be needed to explain CVID clonality.

This receptor was obtained from a person between 18 and 75 years old in good health. Source material: peripheral blood mononuclear cells. The chain links TRBV5-6 to TRBJ2-3, with TRBD2 matching 8 bases. The part of the CDR3 DNA that was read is TGTGCCAGCAGCCCCGGACTAGCTGATGCCACTACG. Translation gives CASSPGLADATT. The entire CDR3 protein is CASSPGLADATTQYF.